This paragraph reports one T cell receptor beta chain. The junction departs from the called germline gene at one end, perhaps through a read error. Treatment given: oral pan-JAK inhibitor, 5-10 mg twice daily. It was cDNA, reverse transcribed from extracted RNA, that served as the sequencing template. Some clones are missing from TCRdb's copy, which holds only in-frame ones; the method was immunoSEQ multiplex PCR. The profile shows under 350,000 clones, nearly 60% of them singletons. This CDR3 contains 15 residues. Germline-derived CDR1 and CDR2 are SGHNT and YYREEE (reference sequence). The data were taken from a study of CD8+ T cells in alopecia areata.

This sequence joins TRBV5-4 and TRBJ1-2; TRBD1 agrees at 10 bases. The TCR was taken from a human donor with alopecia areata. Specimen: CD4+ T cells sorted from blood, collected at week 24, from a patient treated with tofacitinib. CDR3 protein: CASTLLGTGDYGYTF. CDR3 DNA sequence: TGTGCCAGCACCTTGCTCGGGACAGGGGATTATGGCTACACCTTC.